This T cell receptor beta chain originates from a study of T cells in Graves' hyperthyroidism and ophthalmopathy. The study, taken as a whole, reports: Ophthalmopathy was predicted by the model a median of about 6.7 months ahead of onset. Blood samples included most of the expanded thyroid clonotypes exceeding 0.001.

Template material for amplifying TCR beta CDR3 regions consisted of RNA transcripts. TCR CDR3 regions were first amplified by RT-PCR with HTBI primers. Using its own MiXCR run on the multiplex PCR reads, TCRdb lists one record per CDR3 protein. This sample has about 560,000 distinct CDR3 sequences, with more than 45% found just once. Patients were excluded because of uncontrolled infection, other autoimmune disease, pregnancy or lactation. Every diagnosis used clinical symptoms, serum thyroxine and TRAb, thyroid ultrasound and orbital computed tomography. As for this clonotype: Its antigen is not known. This may be a read error: a much more frequent sequence differs by one nucleotide.

The germline V gene has CDR1 SQVTM and CDR2 ANQGSEA. This CDR3 is 12 amino acids long. V shed 4 bases and J shed 2 bases, with 9 bases lying between them. The V call is TRBV29-1, the J call TRBJ2-7; no clear D gene. The receptor comes from a woman under 30 with Graves' hyperthyroidism. Sequenced: peripheral blood or thyroid tissue (not recorded which). The CDR3 loop is CSVAGVPYEQYF. The CDR3 DNA is TGCAGCGTTGCCGGCGTCCCCTACGAGCAGTACTTC.